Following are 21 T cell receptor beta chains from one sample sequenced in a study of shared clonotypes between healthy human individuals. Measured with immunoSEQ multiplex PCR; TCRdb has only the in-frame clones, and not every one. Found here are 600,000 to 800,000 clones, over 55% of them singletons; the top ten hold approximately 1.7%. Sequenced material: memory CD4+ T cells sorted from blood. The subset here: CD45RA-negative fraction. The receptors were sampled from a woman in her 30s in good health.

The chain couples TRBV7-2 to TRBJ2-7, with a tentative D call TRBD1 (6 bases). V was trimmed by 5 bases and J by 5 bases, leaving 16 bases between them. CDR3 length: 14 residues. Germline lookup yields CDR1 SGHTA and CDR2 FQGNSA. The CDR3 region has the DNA TGTGCCAGCAGCCTAAACACAGGGATCCACGAGCAGTACTTC. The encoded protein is CASSLNTGIHEQYF.

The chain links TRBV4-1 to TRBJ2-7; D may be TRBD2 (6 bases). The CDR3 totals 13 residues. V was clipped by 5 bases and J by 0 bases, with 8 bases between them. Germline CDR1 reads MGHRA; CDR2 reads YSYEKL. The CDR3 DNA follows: TGCGCCAGCAGCAATAGCGGCTCCTACGAGCAGTACTTC. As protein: CASSNSGSYEQYF.

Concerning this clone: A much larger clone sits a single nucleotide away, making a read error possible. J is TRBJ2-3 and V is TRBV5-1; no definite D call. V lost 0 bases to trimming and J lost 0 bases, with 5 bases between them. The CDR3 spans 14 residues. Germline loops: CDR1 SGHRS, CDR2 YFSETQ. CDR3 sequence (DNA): TGCGCCAGCAGCTTGGGGAGTAGCACAGATACGCAGTATTTT. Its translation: CASSLGSSTDTQYF.

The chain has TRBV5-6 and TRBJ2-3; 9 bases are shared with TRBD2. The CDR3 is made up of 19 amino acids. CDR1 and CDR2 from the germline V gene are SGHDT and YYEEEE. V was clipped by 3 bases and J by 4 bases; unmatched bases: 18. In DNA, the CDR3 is TGTGCCAGCAGCTCAATAGGGGGCGTAGCGGGAGCTTGGGCAGATACGCAGTATTTT. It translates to CASSSIGGVAGAWADTQYF.

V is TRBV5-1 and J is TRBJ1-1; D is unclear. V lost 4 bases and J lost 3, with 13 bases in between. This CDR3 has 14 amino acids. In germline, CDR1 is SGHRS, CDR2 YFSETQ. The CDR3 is CASSHFDGDTEAFF. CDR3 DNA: TGCGCCAGCAGCCACTTCGACGGGGACACTGAAGCTTTCTTT.

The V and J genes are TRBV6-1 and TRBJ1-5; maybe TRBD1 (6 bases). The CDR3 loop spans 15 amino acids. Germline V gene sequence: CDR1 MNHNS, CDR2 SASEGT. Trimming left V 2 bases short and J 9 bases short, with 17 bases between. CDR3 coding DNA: TGTGCCAGCAGTGAATACAATTCGGGGGCATCGCCCCAGCATTTT. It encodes CASSEYNSGASPQHF.

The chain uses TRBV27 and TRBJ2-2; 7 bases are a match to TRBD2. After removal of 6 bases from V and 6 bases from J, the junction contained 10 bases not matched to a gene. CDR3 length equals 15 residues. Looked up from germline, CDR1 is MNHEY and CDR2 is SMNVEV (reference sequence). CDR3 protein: CASSRLAASPGELFF. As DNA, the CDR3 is TGTGCCAGCAGCAGGCTAGCGGCCTCGCCCGGGGAGCTGTTTTTT.

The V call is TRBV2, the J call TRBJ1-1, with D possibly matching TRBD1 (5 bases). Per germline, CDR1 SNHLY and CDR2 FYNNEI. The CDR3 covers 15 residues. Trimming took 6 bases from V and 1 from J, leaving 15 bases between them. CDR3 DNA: TGTGCCAGCAGCGGAACCGGGGACGGGAACACTGAAGCTTTCTTT. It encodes CASSGTGDGNTEAFF.

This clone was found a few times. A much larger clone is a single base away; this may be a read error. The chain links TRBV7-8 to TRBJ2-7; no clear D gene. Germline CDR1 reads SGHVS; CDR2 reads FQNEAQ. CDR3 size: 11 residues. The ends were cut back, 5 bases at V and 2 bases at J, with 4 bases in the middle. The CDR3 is CASSLTYEQYF. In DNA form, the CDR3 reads TGTGCCAGCAGCCTAACCTACGAGCAGTACTTC.

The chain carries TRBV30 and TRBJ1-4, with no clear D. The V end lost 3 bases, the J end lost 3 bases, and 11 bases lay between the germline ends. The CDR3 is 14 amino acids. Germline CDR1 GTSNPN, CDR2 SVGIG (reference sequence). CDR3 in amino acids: CAWSPHAANEKLFF. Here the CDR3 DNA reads TGTGCCTGGAGCCCCCACGCGGCTAATGAAAAACTGTTTTTT.

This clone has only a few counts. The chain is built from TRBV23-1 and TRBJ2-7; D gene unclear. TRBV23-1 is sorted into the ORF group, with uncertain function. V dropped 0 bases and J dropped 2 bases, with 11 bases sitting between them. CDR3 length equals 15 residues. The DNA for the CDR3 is TGCGCCAGCAGTCAATCGCCCTCAGGTACCTACGAGCAGTACTTC. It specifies CASSQSPSGTYEQYF.

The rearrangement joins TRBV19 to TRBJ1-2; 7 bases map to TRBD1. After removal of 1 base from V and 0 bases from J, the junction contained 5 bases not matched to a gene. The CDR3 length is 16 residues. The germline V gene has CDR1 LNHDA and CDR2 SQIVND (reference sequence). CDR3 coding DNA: TGTGCCAGTAGTATAGCGTGGACAGGAACTAACTATGGCTACACCTTC. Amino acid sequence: CASSIAWTGTNYGYTF.

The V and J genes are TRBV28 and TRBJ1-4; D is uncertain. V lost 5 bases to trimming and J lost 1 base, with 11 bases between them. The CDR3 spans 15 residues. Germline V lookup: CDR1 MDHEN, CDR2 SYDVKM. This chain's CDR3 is CASSTLAGTNEKLFF. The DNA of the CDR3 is TGTGCCAGCAGTACATTAGCGGGAACTAATGAAAAACTGTTTTTT.

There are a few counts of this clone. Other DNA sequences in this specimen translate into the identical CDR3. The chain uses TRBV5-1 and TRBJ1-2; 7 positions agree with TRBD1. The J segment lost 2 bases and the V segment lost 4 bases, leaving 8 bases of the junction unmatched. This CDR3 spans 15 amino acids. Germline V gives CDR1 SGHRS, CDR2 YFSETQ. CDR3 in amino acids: CASSLGDRDNYGYTF. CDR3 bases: TGCGCCAGCAGCCTGGGAGACAGGGACAACTATGGCTACACCTTC.

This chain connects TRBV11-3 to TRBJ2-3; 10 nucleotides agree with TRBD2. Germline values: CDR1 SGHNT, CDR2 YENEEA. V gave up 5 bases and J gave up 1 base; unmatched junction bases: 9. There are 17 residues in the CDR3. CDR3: CASSPRGLAGGTDTQYF. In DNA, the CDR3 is TGTGCCAGCAGCCCACGGGGTCTAGCGGGGGGCACAGATACGCAGTATTTT.

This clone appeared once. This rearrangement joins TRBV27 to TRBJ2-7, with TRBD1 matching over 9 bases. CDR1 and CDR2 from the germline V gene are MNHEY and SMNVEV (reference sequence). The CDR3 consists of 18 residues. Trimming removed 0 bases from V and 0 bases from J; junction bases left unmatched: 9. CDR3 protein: CASSLSHRGHGSSYEQYF. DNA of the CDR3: TGTGCCAGCAGTTTATCCCACAGGGGGCATGGAAGCTCCTACGAGCAGTACTTC.

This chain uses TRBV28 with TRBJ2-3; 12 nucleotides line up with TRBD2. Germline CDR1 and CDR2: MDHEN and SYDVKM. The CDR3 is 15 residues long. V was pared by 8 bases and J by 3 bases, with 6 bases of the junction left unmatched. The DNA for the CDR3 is TGTGCCAGCGGACTAGCGGGACCCACGACAGATACGCAGTATTTT. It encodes CASGLAGPTTDTQYF.

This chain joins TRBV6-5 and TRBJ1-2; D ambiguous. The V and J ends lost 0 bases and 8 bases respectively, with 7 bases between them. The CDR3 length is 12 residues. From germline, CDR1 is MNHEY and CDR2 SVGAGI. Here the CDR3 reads CASSYSTGGYTF. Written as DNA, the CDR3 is TGTGCCAGCAGTTACTCGACCGGCGGCTACACCTTC.

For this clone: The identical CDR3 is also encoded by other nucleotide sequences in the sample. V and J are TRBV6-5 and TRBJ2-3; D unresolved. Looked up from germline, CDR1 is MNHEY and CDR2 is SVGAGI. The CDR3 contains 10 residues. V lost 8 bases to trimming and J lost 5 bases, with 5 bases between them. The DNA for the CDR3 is TGTGCCAGCGGACGAGATACGCAGTATTTT. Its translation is CASGRDTQYF.

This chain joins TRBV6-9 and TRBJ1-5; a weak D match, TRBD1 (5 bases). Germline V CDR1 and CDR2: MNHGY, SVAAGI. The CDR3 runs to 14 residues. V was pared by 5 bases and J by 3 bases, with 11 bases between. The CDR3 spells CASSVAGNNQPQHF. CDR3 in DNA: TGTGCCAGCAGTGTTGCAGGGAACAATCAGCCCCAGCATTTT.

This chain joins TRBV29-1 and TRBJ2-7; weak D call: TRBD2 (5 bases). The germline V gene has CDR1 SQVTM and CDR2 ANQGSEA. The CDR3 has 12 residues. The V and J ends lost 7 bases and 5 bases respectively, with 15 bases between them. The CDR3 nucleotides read TGCAGCGCCGCACGGGGAATCCACGAGCAGTACTTC. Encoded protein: CSAARGIHEQYF.